Listed below are T cell receptor beta chains from one sample, sequenced in a study of cytomegalovirus exposure and HLA in healthy donors. Clones were sequenced by immunoSEQ multiplex PCR, and TCRdb holds only the in-frame ones, with some missing. The table includes fewer than 200,000 clones, roughly 81% detected once. Sequenced sample: PBMCs. Receptors were obtained from a woman aged 45-59 years in good health and CMV-seronegative. Both conserved end residues are part of each CDR3. D genes are given only for firm matches. Some rows mark clone size as missing; the rest say once, few, many or name a class of expanded clone.

V	J	size	D	DNA	CDR3
TRBV6-1	TRBJ1-2	-	-	TGTGCCAGCAGTGAAGGACTGATTATCTACACCTTC	CASSEGLIIYTF
TRBV19	TRBJ1-1	-	TRBD1	TGTGCCAGTAGTTGGGGGACAGGGGTGGACACTGAAGCTTTCTTT	CASSWGTGVDTEAFF
TRBV29-1	TRBJ2-7	few	-	TGCAGCGCCACCAAGGACAGCGCCTACGAGCAGTACTTC	CSATKDSAYEQYF
TRBV18	TRBJ2-2	few	TRBD2	TGTGCCAGCTCACCTAGCGGGAGGGCCACCGGGGAGCTGTTTTTT	CASSPSGRATGELFF
TRBV27	TRBJ1-5	once	-	TGTGCCAGCAGTCGCCTACAGGGAATCGGCCAGCCCCAGCATTTT	CASSRLQGIGQPQHF
TRBV28	TRBJ2-7	-	TRBD1	TGTGCCAGCAGGAGACAGGGCCTAGGGGAGCAGTACTTC	CASRRQGLGEQYF
TRBV19	TRBJ2-2	few	-	TGTGCCAGTAGTATTGTGCCCTCAGGCAACACCGGGGAGCTGTTTTTT	CASSIVPSGNTGELFF
TRBV5-1	TRBJ2-1	-	-	TGCGCCAGCAGCTTTTTACAGGGTTCAATATACAATGAGCAGTTCTTC	CASSFLQGSIYNEQFF
TRBV9	TRBJ1-1	once	TRBD1	TGTGCCAGCAGCACATCTTGGGACAGGCGCCATAGGGGCACTGAAGCTTTCTTT	CASSTSWDRRHRGTEAFF
TRBV5-4	TRBJ1-5	-	-	TGTGCCAGCAGCTTCTTCTCGGGGGAGGGACAGCCCCAGCATTTT	CASSFFSGEGQPQHF
TRBV4-1	TRBJ1-1	-	TRBD1	TGCGCCAGCAGCCATCCCAGATGGCGGGACAGAGACACTGAAGCTTTCTTT	CASSHPRWRDRDTEAFF
TRBV18	TRBJ2-3	-	-	TGTGCCAGCTCACGAGCCACAGATACGCAGTATTTT	CASSRATDTQYF
TRBV7-9	TRBJ2-3	-	TRBD2	TGTGCCAGCAGCCATGGGGGACTAGCGGGGCCAGATACGCAGTATTTT	CASSHGGLAGPDTQYF
TRBV15	TRBJ2-2	-	-	TGTGCCACCAGCAGAGATGAAGTAGGGGCCTCCACCGGGGAGCTGTTTTTT	CATSRDEVGASTGELFF
TRBV7-8	TRBJ1-3	-	TRBD1	TGTGCCAGCAGCCTTGCCCCGACAGGGAGAAGCGGAAACACCATATATTTT	CASSLAPTGRSGNTIYF
TRBV19	TRBJ1-2	-	-	TGTGCCAGTACGCGGGCGGGCTCTGGCTACACCTTC	CASTRAGSGYTF
TRBV28	TRBJ2-6	-	TRBD2	TGTGCCAGCAGTCCTTTACTAGCGGGTTCTGGGGCCAACGTCCTGACTTTC	CASSPLLAGSGANVLTF
TRBV19	TRBJ1-1	-	-	TGTGCCAGTAGTCAGGGGAGCGGATGGGACACTGAAGCTTTCTTT	CASSQGSGWDTEAFF
TRBV5-6	TRBJ1-1	-	TRBD1	TGTGCCAGCACCAAGGGACAGGGGGAAACTGAAGCTTTCTTT	CASTKGQGETEAFF
TRBV28	TRBJ2-7	-	TRBD1	TGTGCCAGCAGACCCCGGGACAGGTCCTACGAGCAGTACTTC	CASRPRDRSYEQYF
TRBV19	TRBJ2-1	-	-	TGTGCCAGTAGTATCGGGTTAGCCAGTCTTGGCCAGTTCTTC	CASSIGLASLGQFF
TRBV5-5	TRBJ2-3	-	TRBD1	TGTGCCAGCAGCAGCATTCGCGGACAGGGAGTAAAAGATACGCAGTATTTT	CASSSIRGQGVKDTQYF
TRBV7-9	TRBJ2-1	-	-	TGTTCCAGCAGCTTCCGGGGGTTGTCCTCCTACAATGAGCAGTTCTTC	CSSSFRGLSSYNEQFF
TRBV7-2	TRBJ1-3	-	-	TGTGCCAGCAGCTTCAAAAGACACTCTGGAAACACCATATATTTT	CASSFKRHSGNTIYF
TRBV28	TRBJ2-3	-	TRBD2	TGTGCCAGCAGTCGACTAGCGGGAGGGACAGATACGCAGTATTTT	CASSRLAGGTDTQYF
TRBV19	TRBJ2-5	-	TRBD1	TGTGCCAGTAGTACGGGACAGAGCCCTTGGGAGACCCAGTACTTC	CASSTGQSPWETQYF
TRBV5-4	TRBJ2-1	-	TRBD2	TGTGCCAGCAGCTTGGGGGGAGGGTCCTACAATGAGCAGTTCTTC	CASSLGGGSYNEQFF
TRBV4-3	TRBJ2-4	-	-	TGCGCCAGCAGCCAAGAAAAGGGCCAGGGAAAACTAGCCAAAAACATTCAGTACTTC	CASSQEKGQGKLAKNIQYF
TRBV9	TRBJ2-5	-	-	TGTGCCAGCAGCGTAGCTGGGGGGTTAGAGACCCAGTACTTC	CASSVAGGLETQYF
TRBV5-5	TRBJ1-1	-	-	TGTGCCAGCAGCCCGGGACACACTAACACTGAAGCTTTCTTT	CASSPGHTNTEAFF
TRBV5-1	TRBJ1-1	-	-	TGCGCCAGCAGCTCGCTGCTATCGAACACTGAAGCTTTCTTT	CASSSLLSNTEAFF
TRBV5-1	TRBJ2-7	-	-	TGCGCCAGCAGGGCCTCCGGATTTAGCACCTACGAGCAGTACTTC	CASRASGFSTYEQYF
TRBV5-1	TRBJ1-2	-	TRBD1	TGCGCCAGCAGCTTGGTGGGACAGGTCAACTATGGCTACACCTTC	CASSLVGQVNYGYTF
TRBV14	TRBJ1-1	-	-	TGTGCCAGCAGCCAAGAGCTAGGGGGGAACACTGAAGCTTTCTTT	CASSQELGGNTEAFF
TRBV10-1	TRBJ1-2	-	-	TGCGCCGGATATTCGACAGGCCTTGGCTACACCTTC	CAGYSTGLGYTF
TRBV30	TRBJ2-1	-	TRBD2	TGTGCCTGGGTCGGGACTAGCATCTACAATGAGCAGTTCTTC	CAWVGTSIYNEQFF
TRBV18	TRBJ2-5	few	-	TGTGCCAGCTCACCCGAGGAGACCCAGTACTTC	CASSPEETQYF
TRBV7-2	TRBJ2-7	few	TRBD2	TGTGCCAGCAGCTCTACAACTAGCGGGAGATTATACGAGCAGTACTTC	CASSSTTSGRLYEQYF
TRBV5-1	TRBJ1-3	-	-	TGCGCCAGCAGCTTGGCCGACGGGGGGAACGGAAACACCATATATTTT	CASSLADGGNGNTIYF
TRBV5-1	TRBJ1-2	-	-	TGCGCCAGCAGCTTGGAAAGGGGATCTAATGGCTACACCTTC	CASSLERGSNGYTF
TRBV2	TRBJ2-3	-	TRBD2	TGTGCCAGCAGTGTAAGACTAGCGGGAGGGCCTGGCACAGATACGCAGTATTTT	CASSVRLAGGPGTDTQYF
TRBV7-9	TRBJ2-1	once	-	TGTGCCAGCAGTCCACCGGGGGATGAGCAGTTCTTC	CASSPPGDEQFF
TRBV6-1	TRBJ1-1	-	-	TGTGCCAGCAGTGTGTTTCAGGGTGAGTTAACTGAAGCTTTCTTT	CASSVFQGELTEAFF
TRBV28	TRBJ2-7	-	-	TGTGCCAGCAGTCCCATCGACAGGACGTCCTACGAGCAGTACTTC	CASSPIDRTSYEQYF
TRBV19	TRBJ1-1	once	TRBD1	TGTGCCAGTACGAGACAGGGGATGAACACTGAAGCTTTCTTT	CASTRQGMNTEAFF
TRBV9	TRBJ2-7	-	TRBD1	TGTGCCAGCAGCGAAGGGACAGGGGTCCTCTACGAGCAGTACTTC	CASSEGTGVLYEQYF
TRBV7-2	TRBJ2-7	few	-	TGTGCCAGCAGCTTACAGCCGGGGACCTACGAGCAGTACTTC	CASSLQPGTYEQYF
TRBV9	TRBJ1-1	-	-	TGTGCCAGCAGCGAGAGCGGGCGAGCCACTGAAGCTTTCTTT	CASSESGRATEAFF
TRBV7-2	TRBJ2-3	-	TRBD2	TGTGCCAGTAATCAAATCGGGGGGGCGGGAGATACGCAGTATTTT	CASNQIGGAGDTQYF
TRBV6-4	TRBJ2-2	-	TRBD2	TGTGCCAGCAGGCGGGAGTTTGGCACCGGGGAGCTGTTTTTT	CASRREFGTGELFF